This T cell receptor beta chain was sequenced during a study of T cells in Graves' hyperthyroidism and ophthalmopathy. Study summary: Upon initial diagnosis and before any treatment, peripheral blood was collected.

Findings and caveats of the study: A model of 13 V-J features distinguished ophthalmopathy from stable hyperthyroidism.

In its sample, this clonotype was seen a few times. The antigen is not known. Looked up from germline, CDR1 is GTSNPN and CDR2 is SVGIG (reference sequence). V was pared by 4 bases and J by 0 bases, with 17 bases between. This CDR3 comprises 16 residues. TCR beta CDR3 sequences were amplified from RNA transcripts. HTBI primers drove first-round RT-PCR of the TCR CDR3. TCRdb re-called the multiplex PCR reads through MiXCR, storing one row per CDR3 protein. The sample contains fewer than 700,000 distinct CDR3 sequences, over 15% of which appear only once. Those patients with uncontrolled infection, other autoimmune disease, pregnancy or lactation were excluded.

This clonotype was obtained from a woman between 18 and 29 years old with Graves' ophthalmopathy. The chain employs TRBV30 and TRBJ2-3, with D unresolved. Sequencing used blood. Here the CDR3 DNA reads TGTGCCTGGATTGATTTAAGCTGGGGTAGCACAGATACGCAGTATTTT. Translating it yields CAWIDLSWGSTDTQYF. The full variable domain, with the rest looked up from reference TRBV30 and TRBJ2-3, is SQTIHQWPATLVQPVGSPLSLECTVEGTSNPNLYWYRQAAGRGLQLLFYSVGIGQISSEVPQNLSASRPQDRQFILSSKKLLLSDSGFYLCAWIDLSWGSTDTQYFGPGTRLTVL.